The 8 T cell receptor beta chains below all came from one sample that was sequenced in a study of tumor and adjacent non-tumor tissue in lung cancer. The template was RNA from unsorted bulk tissue. This non-tumor lung sample came from over 3 cm beyond the tumor edge. The library came from three nested PCR rounds adapted from ARM-PCR protocols. TCRdb independently ran MiXCR on the multiplex PCR reads; one entry per CDR3 protein. Of about 100,000 distinct CDR3 sequences detected, 60% to 80% appear once; the ten largest clones hold roughly a fifth. Input material: distant non-tumor lung tissue. The receptors shown here come from a man aged 25-40 years with non-small cell lung cancer.

Remarks on this clonotype: The CDR3 does not end in the conserved phenylalanine or tryptophan, so this is likely a read error. The rearrangement links TRBV11-2 to TRBJ2-1, with 7 nucleotides matching TRBD1. The V segment lost 6 bases and the J segment 4 bases; nucleotides outside the gene matches: 12. The CDR3 extends over 16 amino acids. Germline V gives CDR1 SGHAT, CDR2 FQNNGV. DNA of the CDR3: TGTGCCAGCAGTTACCAAACAGGGGAATATTACAATGAGCAGTTCTTG. The encoded protein is CASSYQTGEYYNEQFL.

The gene calls are TRBV6-5 and TRBJ2-7, with D perhaps matching TRBD2 (5 bases). Trimming took off 0 bases at V and 9 bases at J, with 15 bases between the two ends. Germline CDR1 and CDR2: MNHEY and SVGAGI. This CDR3 has 14 amino acids. Here the CDR3 reads CASSYSFPIGRQYF. CDR3 bases: TGTGCCAGCAGTTACTCGTTCCCGATTGGGAGGCAGTACTTC.

This clonotype was counted many times. The rearrangement joins TRBV6-2 or TRBV6-3 to TRBJ2-3; no reliable D call. This CDR3 has 12 residues. Germline V CDR1 and CDR2: MNHEY, SVGEGT. Trimming pared 1 base from V and 6 bases from J, leaving 5 bases between. CDR3 nucleotides: TGTGCCAGCAGTTACTTCAGGGATACGCAGTATTTT. Its translation is CASSYFRDTQYF.

A word on this clonotype: A junction end diverges from the germline sequence, so it may reflect a read error. V and J are TRBV29-1 and TRBJ1-2; tentatively, D is TRBD1 (6 bases). The CDR3 spans 12 residues. CDR1 is SQVTM, CDR2 ANQGSEA, per germline. The DNA of the CDR3 is TGCATCGTTGAAGGGTCCGGGGGCGGCTACATCTTC. Translation gives CIVEGSGGGYIF.

This clonotype was observed once. Its ends do not fully match the called genes, so a read error is possible. This chain uses TRBV4-1 with TRBJ2-3, with D hard to call. The CDR3 contains 16 residues. Germline V gene data show CDR1 as MGHRA and CDR2 as YSYEKL. CDR3 region: CASRPCEYQSIDTQYF. The CDR3 DNA sequence: TGCGCCAGCAGGCCCTGTGAATACCAGAGCATAGATACGCAGTATTTT.

For this clonotype: A junction end diverges from the germline sequence, so it may reflect a read error. The rearrangement joins TRBV29-1 to TRBJ1-1; D gene ambiguous. The CDR3 loop spans 13 amino acids. Germline V gives CDR1 SQVTM, CDR2 ANQGSEA. Here the CDR3 reads CIVERRTNTEAFF. Here the CDR3 DNA reads TGCATCGTTGAAAGGCGTACGAACACTGAAGCTTTCTTC.

On this clonotype: This may come from a read error, since a much larger clone is one base off. V and J are TRBV30 and TRBJ2-1; D perhaps matches TRBD2 (6 bases). This CDR3 has 14 amino acids. V gave up 5 bases and J gave up 7 bases, with 18 bases separating them. CDR1 GTSNPN and CDR2 SVGIG come from the germline V gene (reference sequence). CDR3 region: CAWAVVSGVNEQFF. CDR3 in DNA: TGTGCCTGGGCAGTAGTTTCGGGGGTGAATGAGCAGTTCTTC.

This sequence joins TRBV11-2 and TRBJ2-3; TRBD2 matches 9 bases. The CDR3 covers 16 residues. The germline CDR1 and CDR2 sequences are SGHAT and FQNNGV. Trimming at V came to 3 bases and at J to 8 bases, leaving 12 bases not matched to a gene. The CDR3 DNA sequence: TGTGCCAGCAGCTTTCGAGCGGGGGGCCGGGGAGGTACGCAGTATTTT. Translated: CASSFRAGGRGGTQYF.